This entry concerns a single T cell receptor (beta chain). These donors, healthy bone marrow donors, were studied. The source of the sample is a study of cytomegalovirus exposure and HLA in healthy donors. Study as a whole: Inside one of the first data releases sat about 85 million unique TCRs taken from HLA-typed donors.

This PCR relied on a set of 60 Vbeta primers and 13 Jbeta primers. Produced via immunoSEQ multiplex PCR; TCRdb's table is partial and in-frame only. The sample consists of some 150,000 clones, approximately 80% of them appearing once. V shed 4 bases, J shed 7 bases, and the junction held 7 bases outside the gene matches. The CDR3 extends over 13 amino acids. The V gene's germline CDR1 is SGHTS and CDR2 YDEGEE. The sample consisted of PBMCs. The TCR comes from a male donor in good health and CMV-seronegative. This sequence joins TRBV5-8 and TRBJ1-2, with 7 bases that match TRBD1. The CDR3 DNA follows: TGTGCCAGCAGCCTACAGGGGTTCGGTGGCTACACCTTC. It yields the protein CASSLQGFGGYTF.